The 21 T cell receptor beta chains reported below all come from one sample, sequenced in a study of T cell repertoires in ileal Crohn's disease. Clones were sequenced by immunoSEQ multiplex PCR, and TCRdb holds only the in-frame ones, with some missing. The sample lists roughly 1,500 clones; approximately 78% were seen once. The sample consisted of ileal tissue. Receptors originate from an adult with Crohn's disease.

By frequency in the sample, this clone is hyperexpanded. This chain uses TRBV4-1 with TRBJ1-4, with 8 bases aligning to TRBD1. CDR3 length: 15 amino acids. After removal of 4 bases from V and 6 bases from J, the junction contained 7 bases not matched to a gene. CDR1 and CDR2 from the germline V gene are MGHRA and YSYEKL. The chain's CDR3 is CASSLRTGLDEKLFF. The CDR3 DNA is TGCGCCAGCAGCCTCCGGACAGGGCTAGATGAAAAACTGTTTTTT.

The chain couples TRBV19 to TRBJ1-4, with unresolved D. CDR3 length: 14 residues. Germline V gene sequence: CDR1 LNHDA, CDR2 SQIVND (reference sequence). Trimming pared 3 bases from V and 5 bases from J, leaving 10 bases between. The CDR3 reads CASSMSYPNEKLFF. DNA of the CDR3: TGTGCCAGTAGTATGAGTTATCCCAATGAAAAACTGTTTTTT.

This chain joins TRBV15 and TRBJ1-2, with a weak D call TRBD1 (6 bases). The V gene lost 5 bases and the J gene lost 6 bases, with 13 bases spanning the gap. This CDR3 region has 13 residues. Germline CDR1 reads LNHNV; CDR2 reads YYDKDF (reference sequence). The CDR3 DNA follows: TGTGCCACCAGCTTGCTAAGGGGGAATGGCTACACCTTC. This encodes CATSLLRGNGYTF. The whole variable domain, filled in from reference TRBV15 and TRBJ1-2, reads DAMVIQNPRYQVTQFGKPVTLSCSQTLNHNVMYWYQQKSSQAPKLLFHYYDKDFNNEADTPDNFQSRRPNTSFCFLDIRSPGLGDTAMYLCATSLLRGNGYTFGSGTRLTVV.

This clone occurred once. The rearrangement joins TRBV19 to TRBJ1-1; D is ambiguous. The CDR3 consists of 13 residues. Trimming took off 1 base at V and 10 bases at J, with 13 bases between the two ends. The germline V gene encodes CDR1 LNHDA and CDR2 SQIVND (reference sequence). CDR3 sequence reads: CASSIGRAPVAFF. In DNA, the CDR3 is TGTGCCAGTAGTATAGGGCGAGCGCCGGTAGCTTTCTTT.

This clone was seen only a few times. V is TRBV9 and J is TRBJ2-2, with 9 positions matching TRBD2. The CDR3 sequence is 15 residues long. Germline-derived CDR1 and CDR2 are SGDLS and YYNGEE. The trim removed 2 bases at V and 6 bases at J, leaving 5 bases unmatched. DNA of the CDR3: TGTGCCAGCAGCGTTGGTAGCGGGAGTGCCGGGGAGCTGTTTTTT. Protein product: CASSVGSGSAGELFF. Based on the CDR3 plus reference TRBV9 and TRBJ2-2, the full variable domain is DSGVTQTPKHLITATGQRVTLRCSPRSGDLSVYWYQQSLDQGLQFLIQYYNGEERAKGNILERFSAQQFPDLHSELNLSSLELGDSALYFCASSVGSGSAGELFFGEGSRLTVL.

The chain combines TRBV29-1 with TRBJ2-1; TRBD2 matches 8 bases. The CDR3 runs 16 residues. The germline gives CDR1 SQVTM, CDR2 ANQGSEA. Trimming took 8 bases from V and 5 from J; bases not matched to a gene: 17. The CDR3 sequence is CSSVMVSGGVNNEQFF. In DNA, the CDR3 is TGCAGCTCCGTTATGGTGTCCGGGGGGGTGAACAATGAGCAGTTCTTC.

The CDR3 reads CASSYTSGPTDTQYF. The CDR3 DNA reads TGTGCCAGCAGTTACACTAGCGGCCCCACAGATACGCAGTATTTT. The chain uses TRBV6-5 and TRBJ2-3; 8 bases line up with TRBD2. Germline trimming cut 2 bases from V and 2 bases from J; bases unmatched to any gene: 3. CDR3 length: 15 amino acids. Germline V gene lookup returns CDR1 MNHEY and CDR2 SVGAGI.

The V and J genes are TRBV5-1 and TRBJ1-1; a possible D gene is TRBD1 (6 bases). Germline lookup yields CDR1 SGHRS and CDR2 YFSETQ. Trimming removed 4 bases at V and 1 base at J, with 14 bases between. The CDR3 loop spans 15 amino acids. This CDR3 reads CASSQMTGPNTEAFF. CDR3 DNA sequence: TGCGCCAGCAGCCAAATGACAGGTCCGAACACTGAAGCTTTCTTT.

The chain has TRBV7-2 and TRBJ1-3; D is uncertain. V was shortened by 5 bases and J by 4 bases, with 15 bases between the two germline ends. In germline, CDR1 is SGHTA, CDR2 FQGNSA. The CDR3 has 15 residues. The CDR3 DNA is TGTGCCAGCAGCCCAGAGGCCGCAACCGGAAACACCATATATTTT. This sequence encodes CASSPEAATGNTIYF.

The V gene is TRBV9, the J gene TRBJ1-6; D is unclear. V lost 4 bases to trimming and J lost 10 bases, with 15 bases between them. The V gene's germline CDR1 is SGDLS and CDR2 YYNGEE. The CDR3 is 14 amino acids. CDR3 residues: CASSPDVGESPLHF. CDR3 sequence (DNA): TGTGCCAGCAGCCCAGATGTGGGAGAATCACCCCTCCACTTT.

Concerning this clone: Other DNA sequences from this sample encode an identical CDR3 as well. The chain has TRBV7-9 and TRBJ2-5; possible D gene TRBD2, 5 bases. CDR1 is SEHNR and CDR2 is FQNEAQ in the germline V gene (reference sequence). Trimming cost V 5 bases and J 11 bases, with 12 bases left between them. This CDR3 is 11 amino acids long. The CDR3 spells CASSAGLQQYF. The CDR3 nucleotides read TGTGCCAGCAGCGCCGGACTGCAGCAGTACTTC.

V usage is TRBV30 and J usage is TRBJ2-5; weak D call: TRBD2 (6 bases). The ends were cut back, 8 bases at V and 1 base at J, with 14 bases in the middle. Germline CDR1 reads GTSNPN; CDR2 reads SVGIG (reference sequence). The CDR3 has 13 residues. CDR3 sequence: CAGGEYVQETQYF. The CDR3 bases are TGTGCCGGAGGGGAATATGTCCAAGAGACCCAGTACTTC.

The chain uses TRBV6-6 and TRBJ2-7; weak D call: TRBD1 (6 bases). Germline-derived CDR1 and CDR2 are MNHNY and SVGAGI (reference sequence). This CDR3 is built from 14 residues. V was clipped by 5 bases and J by 1 base, with 12 bases between them. The CDR3 protein is CASSLQGGSYEQYF. The DNA of the CDR3 is TGTGCCAGCAGTCTACAGGGTGGATCCTACGAGCAGTACTTC.

The J gene is TRBJ1-1, the V gene TRBV7-9; 10 positions match TRBD1. This CDR3 has 17 amino acids. Germline V gene data show CDR1 as SEHNR and CDR2 as FQNEAQ (reference sequence). Losses at the gene ends were 6 bases for V and 3 bases for J; bases not matched to a gene: 13. The CDR3 DNA is TGTGCCAGCAGGGGTCCTTCAAGGGACAGGGGATACACTGAAGCTTTCTTT. It is translated as CASRGPSRDRGYTEAFF.

This chain links TRBV18 with TRBJ2-7; 9 nucleotides align to TRBD1. Germline CDR1 reads KGHSH; CDR2 reads LQKENI. This CDR3 has 13 residues. The V segment lost 8 bases and the J segment 5 bases; nucleotides outside the gene matches: 7. This CDR3 reads CASQWTGEHEQYF. CDR3 nucleotides: TGTGCCAGCCAGTGGACAGGGGAGCACGAGCAGTACTTC.

V usage is TRBV19 and J usage is TRBJ1-2, with TRBD1 matching over 8 bases. Germline CDR1 LNHDA, CDR2 SQIVND (reference sequence). This CDR3 has 14 residues. The trim removed 1 base at V and 5 bases at J, leaving 3 bases unmatched. Here the CDR3 reads CASSIGTGRYGYTF. In DNA form, the CDR3 reads TGTGCCAGTAGTATAGGGACAGGGCGATATGGCTACACCTTC.

The chain joins TRBV5-1 to TRBJ1-6, with D hard to call. The ends were cut back, 0 bases at V and 7 bases at J, with 5 bases in the middle. This CDR3 is 13 amino acids long. Germline CDR1 SGHRS, CDR2 YFSETQ. The CDR3 spells CASSLERNSPLHF. The CDR3 DNA sequence: TGCGCCAGCAGCTTGGAGCGGAATTCACCCCTCCACTTT.

This rearrangement joins TRBV14 to TRBJ1-1, with a weak D call TRBD1 (6 bases). V gave up 3 bases and J gave up 5 bases, with 16 bases separating them. CDR3 length equals 15 residues. Germline V gives CDR1 SGHDN, CDR2 FVKESK. CDR3 residues: CASSQMGALGTEAFF. Written as DNA, the CDR3 is TGTGCCAGCAGCCAGATGGGGGCTCTGGGTACTGAAGCTTTCTTT.

The J gene is TRBJ1-5, the V gene TRBV10-1; D unclear. This CDR3 has 16 amino acids. V lost 2 bases to trimming and J lost 2 bases, with 13 bases between them. The V gene's germline CDR1 is WNHNN and CDR2 SYGVQD (reference sequence). The chain's CDR3 is CASSEVKTFGNQPQHF. The CDR3 DNA sequence: TGCGCCAGCAGTGAGGTAAAGACATTCGGCAATCAGCCCCAGCATTTT.

The chain couples TRBV11-3 to TRBJ2-1; 13 nucleotides match TRBD2. The CDR3 spans 15 residues. Trimming cost V 3 bases and J 6 bases; bases outside gene matches: 2. The germline V gene encodes CDR1 SGHNT and CDR2 YENEEA. The CDR3 loop is CASSLGTSGTNEQFF. CDR3 DNA sequence: TGTGCCAGCAGCTTGGGGACTAGCGGGACCAATGAGCAGTTCTTC. Variable domain in full (rest from reference TRBV11-3 and TRBJ2-1): EAGVVQSPRYKIIEKKQPVAFWCNPISGHNTLYWYLQNLGQGPELLIRYENEEAVDDSQLPKDRFSAERLKGVDSTLKIQPAELGDSAVYLCASSLGTSGTNEQFFGPGTRLTVL.

This clone was found a few times. This chain joins TRBV25-1 and TRBJ2-5; no clear D. CDR1 MGHDK and CDR2 SYGVNS come from the germline V gene. V lost 6 bases to trimming and J lost 2 bases, with 10 bases between them. The CDR3 length is 13 residues. In DNA, the CDR3 is TGTGCCAGCAGGGATTCAGGTCAAGAGACCCAGTACTTC. Its translation: CASRDSGQETQYF.